This TCR beta chain was recorded in a study of blood T cell repertoires in COVID-19. The V end lost 5 bases, the J end lost 0 bases, and 16 bases lay between the germline ends. The CDR3 has 16 residues. Per germline, CDR1 MDHEN and CDR2 SYDVKM. Generated by immunoSEQ multiplex PCR, the TCRdb table keeps only in-frame clones and is missing some. The sample holds 50,000 to 65,000 clones, 85% to 90% seen once. Sequenced: peripheral blood. V is TRBV28 and J is TRBJ2-5; D is possibly TRBD2 (6 bases). The TCR comes from a human donor in a cohort sampled during active COVID-19. CDR3 DNA sequence: TGTGCCAGCAGTCCTGTTGGAGGGGCTTACCAAGAGACCCAGTACTTC. Its translation: CASSPVGGAYQETQYF.